These 5 T cell receptor beta chains came from one sample sequenced in a study of cytomegalovirus exposure and HLA in healthy donors. Use of 60 Vbeta and 13 Jbeta primers characterized the PCR. Here immunoSEQ multiplex PCR was the method, and the copy in TCRdb shows in-frame clones only, minus some. This table has some 69,000 clones, approximately 79% appearing once. The sequenced sample consisted of PBMCs. These receptors originate from a woman aged 30 to 39 in good health and CMV-seronegative.

The V and J genes are TRBV7-3 and TRBJ2-5; 7 bases align to TRBD1. Germline V gene sequence: CDR1 SGHTA, CDR2 FQGTGA. Trimming at V came to 3 bases and at J to 4 bases, leaving 2 bases not matched to a gene. CDR3 size: 13 residues. The CDR3 loop reads CASSFQGVETQYF. DNA of the CDR3: TGTGCCAGCAGCTTTCAGGGGGTAGAGACCCAGTACTTC. Combining the CDR3 with reference TRBV7-3 and TRBJ2-5 gives the whole variable domain GAGVSQTPSNKVTEKGKYVELRCDPISGHTALYWYRQSLGQGPEFLIYFQGTGAADDSGLPNDRFFAVRPEGSVSTLKIQRTERGDSAVYLCASSFQGVETQYFGPGTRLLVL.

V gene TRBV19 combines with J gene TRBJ2-3; 7 nucleotides agree with TRBD2. Looked up from germline, CDR1 is LNHDA and CDR2 is SQIVND (reference sequence). The CDR3 has 15 residues. The V segment lost 4 bases and the J segment 5 bases; nucleotides outside the gene matches: 9. Here the CDR3 DNA reads TGTGCCAGTAGTACAGGATACGGGGGGATAGATACGCAGTATTTT. Translated, it gives CASSTGYGGIDTQYF.

The chain carries TRBV11-2 and TRBJ2-3; 8 nucleotides align to TRBD1. Germline values: CDR1 SGHAT, CDR2 FQNNGV. V lost 2 bases, J lost 0 bases, and 4 bases stayed unmatched. The CDR3 has 16 amino acids. In DNA form, the CDR3 reads TGTGCCAGCAGCTTATTTGGACAGGGTAGCACAGATACGCAGTATTTT. This translates into CASSLFGQGSTDTQYF. Based on the CDR3 plus reference TRBV11-2 and TRBJ2-3, the full variable domain is EAGVAQSPRYKIIEKRQSVAFWCNPISGHATLYWYQQILGQGPKLLIQFQNNGVVDDSQLPKDRFSAERLKGVDSTLKIQPAKLEDSAVYLCASSLFGQGSTDTQYFGPGTRLTVL.

The V call is TRBV18, the J call TRBJ2-3, with D possibly matching TRBD2 (5 bases). From germline, CDR1 is KGHSH and CDR2 LQKENI. V dropped 3 bases and J dropped 4 bases, with 14 bases sitting between them. CDR3 length: 15 amino acids. The DNA of the CDR3 is TGTGCCAGCTCACCTGCCAGCGGTTTGTCAGATACGCAGTATTTT. Residues: CASSPASGLSDTQYF.

The J gene is TRBJ2-2, the V gene TRBV18; D possibly corresponds to TRBD2 (6 bases). Trimming removed 0 bases from V and 5 bases from J, with 7 bases in between. The CDR3 contains 14 residues. From germline, CDR1 is KGHSH and CDR2 LQKENI. The CDR3, as DNA: TGTGCCAGCTCACCACCGGCGGGAACCGGGGAGCTGTTTTTT. Translating it yields CASSPPAGTGELFF.